The sequence of this T cell receptor beta chain was determined in a study of T cells after yellow fever vaccination (dated by TCRdb to between 2018 and 2021). About the study as a whole: Staining for CD3, CD45RA, CCR7 and CD95 was used to sort memory subsets (EM, EMRA, CM and Tscm) on a BD FACS Aria III. The SMART-Seq v4 Ultra Low Input RNA kit was used to prepare libraries from fractions with low cell numbers. Bulk TCR alpha and beta repertoires were sequenced longitudinally to track T-cell clones before and after primary and booster YFV17D yellow fever vaccination. The cohort comprised two healthy male donors, one aged 18 to 29 and one aged 30 to 39 years. Blood was collected at multiple timepoints before and after primary and secondary immunization, and bulk PBMC replicates and cell subsets were isolated. Sorting of memory subsets took place on days 0, 15 and 45 and at 18 months after primary vaccination, as well as on days 0, 15 and 45 after the 30-year booster. The full study reports these points: The study included only two donors, which limits how far the findings can be generalized. Compared with the primary T-cell response, the secondary T-cell response was faster but weaker, reaching its peak on day 5 rather than on day 15. Computational filtering was needed because FACS-sorted repertoires could contain abundant contaminating clonotypes from the bulk population. A small share of clonotypes occurred in both CD4 and CD8 compartments, likely arising from convergent recombination. Most clones expanded after primary vaccination were re-detected after the booster (96% of CD4 and roughly 85% of CD8), suggesting broad memory maintenance. On day 0, almost all vaccine-responding clonotypes were found to be below detection in the sorted memory subsets.

In the paper's terms, the treatment or condition label means: live attenuated yellow fever vaccine strain. PBMCs were isolated from peripheral blood using a standard Ficoll-Paque protocol. RNA from sorted memory subsets was extracted with the RNeasy Micro Kit. The CDR3 numbers 14 residues from cysteine through phenylalanine. The CDR3 DNA has 42 bases and is translated from base 1. This clonotype has at least ten counts. Nothing much larger sits one base from this clone, and base qualities are not available. TCR cDNA was synthesized by 5'RACE template switching, through which a universal primer site and unique molecular identifiers were introduced. cDNA synthesis was primed from both the TCR alpha and TCR beta constant segments. Two PCR steps were used to amplify libraries, with sample barcodes and sequencing adapters being added in the second step. Sequencing of libraries was done on Illumina HiSeq 2500 (2x100 bp) or NovaSeq (2x150 bp). On the authors' methods: MIGEC was used to demultiplex reads and collapse the reads into UMI consensus sequences, and MiXCR was used for V(D)J alignment. Vaccine-responding clonotypes were defined with edgeR using replicate PBMC samples, requiring FDR below 0.01 and a log2 fold change above 5 up to day 15. CD4 or CD8 identity was assigned to each bulk clonotype according to whether the clonotype was present at higher abundance in the sequenced CD4 repertoire or the sequenced CD8 repertoire. Clonotype frequencies in memory subsets were weighted by FACS-sorted cell numbers to estimate each clone's distribution across memory phenotypes. TCRdb took the public reads, trimmed them with fastp at Q25, ran MiXCR for clone calling and kept in-frame beta chains. Identical CDR3 protein sequences are pooled into one entry, listed with their most common genes and DNA. TCRdb's processing, not the authors' own work, is the source of the V and J calls. For this sample the table gives tens of thousands of distinct CDR3 sequences, of which roughly a tenth were detected only once. Approximately 12% of the sample comes from the top ten.

This TCR was recovered from a man younger than 35 who received the YFV17D yellow fever vaccine. The source material was PBMCs, either bulk or a sorted T-cell subset (CD4+, CD8+, memory, or dextramer-sorted; not recorded which), sampled roughly 15 days after the first yellow fever vaccination. The chain is assembled from TRBV21-1 and TRBJ2-1; whether TRBD1, the table's D call, matches the DNA was not checked. TRBV21-1 is assigned pseudogene status. The DNA sequence is as follows: TGTGCCAGCAGCAAGGGGGAGTTGGACAATGAGCAGTTCTTC. Its translation is CASSKGELDNEQFF.